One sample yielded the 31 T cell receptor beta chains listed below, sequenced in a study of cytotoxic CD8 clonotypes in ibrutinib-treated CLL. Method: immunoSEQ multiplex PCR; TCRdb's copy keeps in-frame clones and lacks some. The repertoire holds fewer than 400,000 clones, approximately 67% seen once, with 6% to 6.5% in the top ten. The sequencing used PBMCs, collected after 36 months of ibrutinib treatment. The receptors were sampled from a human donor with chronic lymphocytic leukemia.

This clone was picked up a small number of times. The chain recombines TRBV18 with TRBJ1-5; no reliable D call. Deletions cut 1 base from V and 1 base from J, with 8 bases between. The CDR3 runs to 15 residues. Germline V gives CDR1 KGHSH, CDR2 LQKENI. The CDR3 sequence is CASSPQGLSNQPQHF. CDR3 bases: TGTGCCAGCTCACCACAGGGTTTGAGCAATCAGCCCCAGCATTTT.

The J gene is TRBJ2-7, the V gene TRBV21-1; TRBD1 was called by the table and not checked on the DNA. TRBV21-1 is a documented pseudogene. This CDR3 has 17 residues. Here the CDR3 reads CASSKRAQDRARYEQYF. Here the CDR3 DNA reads TGTGCCAGCAGCAAAAGAGCCCAGGACAGGGCGCGATACGAGCAGTACTTC.

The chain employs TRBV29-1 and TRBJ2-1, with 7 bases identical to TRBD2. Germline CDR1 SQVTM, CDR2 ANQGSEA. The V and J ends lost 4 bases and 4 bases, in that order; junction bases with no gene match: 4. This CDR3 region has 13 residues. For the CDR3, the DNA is TGCAGCGTTGTGGGCGGGGGTTACAATGAGCAGTTCTTC. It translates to CSVVGGGYNEQFF.

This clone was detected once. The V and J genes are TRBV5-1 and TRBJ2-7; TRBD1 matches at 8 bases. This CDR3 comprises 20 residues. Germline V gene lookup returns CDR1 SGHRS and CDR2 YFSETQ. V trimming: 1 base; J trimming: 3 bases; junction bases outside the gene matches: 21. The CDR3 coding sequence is TGCGCCAGCAGCTTGTATCCGGGACAGGCAACCCTCGGGGCTGACTACGAGCAGTACTTC. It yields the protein CASSLYPGQATLGADYEQYF.

CDR3 nucleotide sequence: TGTGCCAGTAGTAAAAACAGGGGAGTAGGCACTGAAGCTTTCTTT. Protein product: CASSKNRGVGTEAFF. This sequence joins TRBV19 and TRBJ1-1; 7 bases are shared with TRBD1. CDR1 and CDR2 (germline): LNHDA, SQIVND (reference sequence). The CDR3 has 15 residues. The V and J ends lost 4 bases and 4 bases, in that order; junction bases with no gene match: 9.

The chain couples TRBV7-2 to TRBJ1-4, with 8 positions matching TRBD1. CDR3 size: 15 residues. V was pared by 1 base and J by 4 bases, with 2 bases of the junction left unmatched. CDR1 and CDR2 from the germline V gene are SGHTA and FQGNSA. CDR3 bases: TGTGCCAGCAGCTTAGGGGACAGGCTTAATGAAAAACTGTTTTTT. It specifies CASSLGDRLNEKLFF. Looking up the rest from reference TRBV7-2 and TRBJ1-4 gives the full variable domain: GAGVSQSPSNKVTEKGKDVELRCDPISGHTALYWYRQSLGQGLEFLIYFQGNSAPDKSGLPSDRFSAERTGGSVSTLTIQRTQQEDSAVYLCASSLGDRLNEKLFFGSGTQLSVL.

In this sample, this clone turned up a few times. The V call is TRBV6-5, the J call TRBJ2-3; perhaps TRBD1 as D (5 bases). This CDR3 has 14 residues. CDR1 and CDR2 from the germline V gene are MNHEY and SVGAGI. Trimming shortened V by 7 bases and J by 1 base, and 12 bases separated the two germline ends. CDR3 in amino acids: CASTQGGGTDTQYF. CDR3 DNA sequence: TGTGCCAGCACCCAGGGTGGCGGCACAGATACGCAGTATTTT.

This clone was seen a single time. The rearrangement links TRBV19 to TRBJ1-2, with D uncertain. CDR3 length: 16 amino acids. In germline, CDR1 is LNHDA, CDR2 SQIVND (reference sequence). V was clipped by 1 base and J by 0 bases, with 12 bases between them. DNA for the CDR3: TGTGCCAGTAGTATAGTTATCTGGCCCCCTAACTATGGCTACACCTTC. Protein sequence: CASSIVIWPPNYGYTF.

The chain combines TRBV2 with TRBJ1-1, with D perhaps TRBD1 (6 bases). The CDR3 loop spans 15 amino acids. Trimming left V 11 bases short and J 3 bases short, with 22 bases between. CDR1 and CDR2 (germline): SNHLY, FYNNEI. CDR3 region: CAVGRRGPRDTEAFF. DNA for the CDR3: TGTGCCGTAGGGCGCAGGGGCCCGAGGGACACTGAAGCTTTCTTT. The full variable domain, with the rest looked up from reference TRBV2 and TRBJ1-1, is EPEVTQTPSHQVTQMGQEVILRCVPISNHLYFYWYRQILGQKVEFLVSFYNNEISEKSEIFDDQFSVERPDGSNFTLKIRSTKLEDSAMYFCAVGRRGPRDTEAFFGQGTRLTVV.

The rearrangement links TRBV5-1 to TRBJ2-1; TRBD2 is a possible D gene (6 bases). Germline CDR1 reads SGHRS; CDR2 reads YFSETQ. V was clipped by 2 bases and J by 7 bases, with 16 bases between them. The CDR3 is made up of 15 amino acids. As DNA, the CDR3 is TGCGCCAGCAGCTTTTTAATAGGCGGGGTTAATGAGCAGTTCTTC. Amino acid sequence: CASSFLIGGVNEQFF.

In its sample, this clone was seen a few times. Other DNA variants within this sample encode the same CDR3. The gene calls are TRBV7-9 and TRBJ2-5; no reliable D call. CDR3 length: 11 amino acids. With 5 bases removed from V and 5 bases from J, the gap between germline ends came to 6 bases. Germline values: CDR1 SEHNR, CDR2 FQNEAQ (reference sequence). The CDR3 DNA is TGTGCCAGCAGCCCAGCCGAGACCCAGTACTTC. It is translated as CASSPAETQYF.

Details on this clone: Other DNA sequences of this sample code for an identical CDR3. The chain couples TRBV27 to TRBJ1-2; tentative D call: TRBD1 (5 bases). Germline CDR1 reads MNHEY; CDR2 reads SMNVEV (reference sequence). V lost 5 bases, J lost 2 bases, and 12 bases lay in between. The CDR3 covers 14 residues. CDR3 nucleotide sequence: TGTGCCAGCAGTCAGGGCCGGGGAAACTATGGCTACACCTTC. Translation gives CASSQGRGNYGYTF.

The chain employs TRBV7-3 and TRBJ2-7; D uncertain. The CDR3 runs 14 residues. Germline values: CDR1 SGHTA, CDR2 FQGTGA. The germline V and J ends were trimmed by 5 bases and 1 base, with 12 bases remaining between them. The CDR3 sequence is CASSPSGDSYEQYF. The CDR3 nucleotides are TGTGCCAGCAGCCCAAGTGGGGATTCCTACGAGCAGTACTTC.

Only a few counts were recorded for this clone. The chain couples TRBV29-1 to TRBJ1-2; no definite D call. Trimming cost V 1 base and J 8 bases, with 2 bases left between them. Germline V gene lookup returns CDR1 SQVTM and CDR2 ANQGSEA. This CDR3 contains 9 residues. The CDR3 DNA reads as TGCAGCGTTGAAGTCGGCTACACCTTC. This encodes CSVEVGYTF.

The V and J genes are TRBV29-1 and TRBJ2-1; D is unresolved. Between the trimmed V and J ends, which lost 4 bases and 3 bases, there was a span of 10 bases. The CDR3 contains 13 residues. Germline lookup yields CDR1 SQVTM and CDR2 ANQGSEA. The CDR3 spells CSVGPRNYNEQFF. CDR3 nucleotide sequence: TGCAGCGTTGGGCCTCGTAACTACAATGAGCAGTTCTTC.

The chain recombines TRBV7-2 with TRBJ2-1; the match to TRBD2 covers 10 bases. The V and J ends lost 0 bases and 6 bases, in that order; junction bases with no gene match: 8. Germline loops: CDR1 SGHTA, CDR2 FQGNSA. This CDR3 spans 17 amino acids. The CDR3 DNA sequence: TGTGCCAGCAGCTTAGCGGCGGGTAGCGGGGGGTTCAATGAGCAGTTCTTC. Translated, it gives CASSLAAGSGGFNEQFF.

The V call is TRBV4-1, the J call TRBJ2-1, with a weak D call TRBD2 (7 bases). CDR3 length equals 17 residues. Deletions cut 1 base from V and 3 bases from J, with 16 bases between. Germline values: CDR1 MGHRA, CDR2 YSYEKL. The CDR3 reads CASSQAPAGAIYNEQFF. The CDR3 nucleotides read TGCGCCAGCAGCCAAGCCCCGGCGGGGGCGATCTACAATGAGCAGTTCTTC.

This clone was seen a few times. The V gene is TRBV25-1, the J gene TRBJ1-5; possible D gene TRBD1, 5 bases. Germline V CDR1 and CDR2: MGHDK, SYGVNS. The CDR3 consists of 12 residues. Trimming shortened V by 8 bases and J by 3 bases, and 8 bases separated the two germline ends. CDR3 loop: CASQTVNQPQHF. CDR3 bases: TGTGCCAGCCAGACAGTCAATCAGCCCCAGCATTTT.

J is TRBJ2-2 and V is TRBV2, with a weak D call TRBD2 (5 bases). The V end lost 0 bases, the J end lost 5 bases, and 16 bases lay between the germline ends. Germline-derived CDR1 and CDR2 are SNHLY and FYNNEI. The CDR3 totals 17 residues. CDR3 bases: TGTGCCAGCAGTGAAGCGCTTCAGGTAGCGCGGACCGGGGAGCTGTTTTTT. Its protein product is CASSEALQVARTGELFF.

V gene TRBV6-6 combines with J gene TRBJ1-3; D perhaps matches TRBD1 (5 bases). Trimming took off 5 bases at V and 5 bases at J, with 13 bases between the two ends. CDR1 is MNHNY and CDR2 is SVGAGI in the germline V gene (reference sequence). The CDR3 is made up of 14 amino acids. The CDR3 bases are TGTGCCAGCAGTGAGACAGTTAATCGAAACACCATATATTTT. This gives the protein CASSETVNRNTIYF.

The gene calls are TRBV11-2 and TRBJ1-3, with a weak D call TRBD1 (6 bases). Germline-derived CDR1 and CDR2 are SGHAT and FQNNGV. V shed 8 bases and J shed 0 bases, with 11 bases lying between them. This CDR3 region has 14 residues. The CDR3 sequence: CASAKGVSGNTIYF. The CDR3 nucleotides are TGTGCCAGCGCTAAGGGGGTCTCTGGAAACACCATATATTTT.

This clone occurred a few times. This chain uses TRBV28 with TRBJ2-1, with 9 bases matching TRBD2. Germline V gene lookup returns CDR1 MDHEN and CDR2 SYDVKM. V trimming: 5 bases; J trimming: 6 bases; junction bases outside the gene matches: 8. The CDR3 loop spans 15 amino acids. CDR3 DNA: TGTGCCAGCAGTCCTCCGGGACTAGCTGGCAATGAGCAGTTCTTC. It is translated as CASSPPGLAGNEQFF.

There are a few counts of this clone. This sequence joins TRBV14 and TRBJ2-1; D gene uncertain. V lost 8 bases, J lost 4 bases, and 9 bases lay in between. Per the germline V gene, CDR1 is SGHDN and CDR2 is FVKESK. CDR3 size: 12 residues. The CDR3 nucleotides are TGTGCCAGCGCGGCCGGGTACAATGAGCAGTTCTTC. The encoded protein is CASAAGYNEQFF.

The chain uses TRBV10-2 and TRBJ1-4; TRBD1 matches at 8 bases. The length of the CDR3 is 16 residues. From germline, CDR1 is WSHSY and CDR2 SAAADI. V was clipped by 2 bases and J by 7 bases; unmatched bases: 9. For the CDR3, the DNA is TGCGCCAGCAGTGAGCCCCTAGGACAGGGCACTGAAAAACTGTTTTTT. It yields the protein CASSEPLGQGTEKLFF.

Here the CDR3 DNA reads TGTGCCAGCAGAGTCAGGTTCGGACAGGGATCCTACAATGAGCAGTTCTTC. It translates to CASRVRFGQGSYNEQFF. J is TRBJ2-1 and V is TRBV2, with 8 bases fitting TRBD1. Germline V gives CDR1 SNHLY, CDR2 FYNNEI. V shed 6 bases, J shed 1 base, and the junction held 11 bases outside the gene matches. The length of the CDR3 is 17 residues.

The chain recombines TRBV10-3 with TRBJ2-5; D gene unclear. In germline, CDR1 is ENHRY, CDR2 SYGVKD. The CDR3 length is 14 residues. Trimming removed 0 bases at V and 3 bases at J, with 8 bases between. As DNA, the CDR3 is TGTGCCATCAGTGAGTCGGAAGGGAAAGAGACCCAGTACTTC. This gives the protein CAISESEGKETQYF.

The CDR3 sequence: CASSYDRGYYNEQFF. The CDR3 DNA follows: TGTGCCAGCAGTTACGACAGGGGATACTACAATGAGCAGTTCTTC. The chain couples TRBV11-2 to TRBJ2-1; TRBD1 matches at 8 bases. Losses at the gene ends were 6 bases for V and 3 bases for J; bases not matched to a gene: 7. The CDR3 has 15 residues. The germline gives CDR1 SGHAT, CDR2 FQNNGV.

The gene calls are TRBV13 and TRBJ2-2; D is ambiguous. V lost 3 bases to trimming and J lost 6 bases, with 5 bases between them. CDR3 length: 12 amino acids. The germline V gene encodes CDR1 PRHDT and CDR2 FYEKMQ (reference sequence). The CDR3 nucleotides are TGTGCCAGCAGCTTTCGACCCGGGGAGCTGTTTTTT. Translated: CASSFRPGELFF.

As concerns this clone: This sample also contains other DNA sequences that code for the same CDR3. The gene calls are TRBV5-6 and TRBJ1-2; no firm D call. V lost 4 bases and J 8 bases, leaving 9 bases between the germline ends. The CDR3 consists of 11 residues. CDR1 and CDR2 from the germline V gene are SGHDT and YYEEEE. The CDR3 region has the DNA TGTGCCAGCAGCCGAGGTGGCGGCTACACCTTC. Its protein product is CASSRGGGYTF.

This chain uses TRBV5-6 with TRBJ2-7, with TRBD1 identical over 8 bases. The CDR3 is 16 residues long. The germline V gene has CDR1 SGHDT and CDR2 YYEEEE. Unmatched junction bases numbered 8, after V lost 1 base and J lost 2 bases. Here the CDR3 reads CASSLSRRDRTYEQYF. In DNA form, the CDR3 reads TGTGCCAGCAGCTTGAGCCGAAGGGACAGGACCTACGAGCAGTACTTC.

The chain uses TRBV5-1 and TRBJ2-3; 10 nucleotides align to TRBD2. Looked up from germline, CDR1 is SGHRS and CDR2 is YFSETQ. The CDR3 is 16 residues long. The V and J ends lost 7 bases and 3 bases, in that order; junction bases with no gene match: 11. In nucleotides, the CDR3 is TGCGCCAGCCGCAGTTCTAGCGGGAGAGTGACAGATACGCAGTATTTT. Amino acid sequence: CASRSSSGRVTDTQYF. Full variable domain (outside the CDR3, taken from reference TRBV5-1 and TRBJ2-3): KAGVTQTPRYLIKTRGQQVTLSCSPISGHRSVSWYQQTPGQGLQFLFEYFSETQRNKGNFPGRFSGRQFSNSRSEMNVSTLELGDSALYLCASRSSSGRVTDTQYFGPGTRLTVL.